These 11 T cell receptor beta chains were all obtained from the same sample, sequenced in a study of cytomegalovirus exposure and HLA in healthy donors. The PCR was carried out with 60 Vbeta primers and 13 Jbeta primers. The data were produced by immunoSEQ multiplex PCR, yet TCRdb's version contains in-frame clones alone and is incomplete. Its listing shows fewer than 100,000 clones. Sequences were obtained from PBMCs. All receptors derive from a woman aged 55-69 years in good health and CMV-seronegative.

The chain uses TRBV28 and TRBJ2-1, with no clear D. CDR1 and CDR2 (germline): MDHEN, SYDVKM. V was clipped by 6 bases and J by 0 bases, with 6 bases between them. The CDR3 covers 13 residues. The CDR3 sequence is CASRSSSYNEQFF. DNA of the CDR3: TGTGCCAGCAGATCTTCCTCCTACAATGAGCAGTTCTTC.

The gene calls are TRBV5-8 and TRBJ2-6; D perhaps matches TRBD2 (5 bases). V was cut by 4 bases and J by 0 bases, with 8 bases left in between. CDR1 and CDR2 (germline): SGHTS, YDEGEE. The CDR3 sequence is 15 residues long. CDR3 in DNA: TGTGCCAGCAGCCGAGGGTTCTCTGGGGCCAACGTCCTGACTTTC. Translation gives CASSRGFSGANVLTF. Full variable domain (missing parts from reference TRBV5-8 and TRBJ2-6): EAGVTQSPTHLIKTRGQQATLRCSPISGHTSVYWYQQALGLGLQFLLWYDEGEERNRGNFPPRFSGRQFPNYSSELNVNALELEDSALYLCASSRGFSGANVLTFGAGSRLTVL.

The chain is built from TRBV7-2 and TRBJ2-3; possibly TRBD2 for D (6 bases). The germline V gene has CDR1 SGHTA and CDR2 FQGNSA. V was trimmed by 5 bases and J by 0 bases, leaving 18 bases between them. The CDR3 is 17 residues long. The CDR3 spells CASSPFFGGESTDTQYF. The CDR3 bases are TGTGCCAGCAGCCCCTTTTTCGGGGGAGAGAGCACAGATACGCAGTATTTT.

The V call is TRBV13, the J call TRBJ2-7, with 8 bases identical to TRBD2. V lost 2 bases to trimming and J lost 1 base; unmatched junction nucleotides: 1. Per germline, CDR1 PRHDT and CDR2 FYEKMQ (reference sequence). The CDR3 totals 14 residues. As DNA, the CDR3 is TGTGCCAGCAGCTTAACTAGCGGTTCCTACGAGCAGTACTTC. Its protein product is CASSLTSGSYEQYF.

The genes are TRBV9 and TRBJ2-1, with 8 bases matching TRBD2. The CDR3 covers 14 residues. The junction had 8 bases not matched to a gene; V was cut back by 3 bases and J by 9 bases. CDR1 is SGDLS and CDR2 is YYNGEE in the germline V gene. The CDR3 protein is CASSDIAGTAEQFF. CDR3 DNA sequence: TGTGCCAGCAGCGATATAGCGGGGACCGCTGAGCAGTTCTTC.

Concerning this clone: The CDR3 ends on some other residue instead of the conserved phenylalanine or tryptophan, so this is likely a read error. Here the CDR3 DNA reads TGTGCCAGTAGTACTCGGACCGCTGGACAGTATGGCTACACCTCC. The encoded protein is CASSTRTAGQYGYTS. The chain joins TRBV19 to TRBJ1-2; TRBD1 is a possible D gene (6 bases). The V gene lost 4 bases and the J gene lost 5 bases, with 17 bases spanning the gap. The CDR3 contains 15 residues. CDR1 and CDR2 (germline): LNHDA, SQIVND (reference sequence).

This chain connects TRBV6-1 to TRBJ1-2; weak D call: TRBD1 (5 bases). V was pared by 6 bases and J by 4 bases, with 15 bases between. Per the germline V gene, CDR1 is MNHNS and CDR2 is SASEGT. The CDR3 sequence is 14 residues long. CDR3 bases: TGTGCCAGCAGCCTGGGGGAGGGCGCCTATGGCTACACCTTC. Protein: CASSLGEGAYGYTF.

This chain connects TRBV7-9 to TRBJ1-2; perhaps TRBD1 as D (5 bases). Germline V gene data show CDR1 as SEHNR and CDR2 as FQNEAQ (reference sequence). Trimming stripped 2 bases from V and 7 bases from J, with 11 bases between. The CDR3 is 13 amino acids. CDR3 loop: CASSLPGSRGYTF. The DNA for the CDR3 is TGTGCCAGCAGCTTACCAGGGTCGCGTGGCTACACCTTC.

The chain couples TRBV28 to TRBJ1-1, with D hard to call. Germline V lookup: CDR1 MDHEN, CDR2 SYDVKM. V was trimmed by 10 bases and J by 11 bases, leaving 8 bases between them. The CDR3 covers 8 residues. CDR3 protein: CATLEAFF. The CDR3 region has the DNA TGTGCCACCCTGGAGGCTTTCTTT.

The CDR3 loop reads CASSVEVQSTDTQYF. CDR3 in DNA: TGTGCCAGCAGCGTCGAAGTACAGTCCACAGATACGCAGTATTTT. This chain uses TRBV9 with TRBJ2-3; D gene unclear. CDR1 and CDR2 from the germline V gene are SGDLS and YYNGEE. The V end was cut by 2 bases, the J end by 2 bases, with 12 bases between. There are 15 residues in the CDR3.

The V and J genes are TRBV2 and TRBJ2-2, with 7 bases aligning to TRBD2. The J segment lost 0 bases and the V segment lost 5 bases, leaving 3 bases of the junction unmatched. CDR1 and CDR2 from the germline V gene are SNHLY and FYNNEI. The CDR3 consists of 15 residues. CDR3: CASSPGLANTGELFF. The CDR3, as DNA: TGTGCCAGCAGTCCCGGACTAGCGAACACCGGGGAGCTGTTTTTT.